A selection of T cell receptor beta chains follows, all from one sample in a study of response to subunit inactivated influenza vaccine. TCRdb re-derived calls from the RT-PCR reads in MiXCR, one entry per CDR3 protein. Among about 570,000 distinct CDR3 sequences listed, over 9% were seen once. Another study also made use of these data, one on T cells expressing NK-cell markers.

Specimen: PBMCs from blood, collected on the day of vaccination. These receptors were collected from a man aged 50-59 years who received an inactivated influenza vaccine. Each CDR3 is given with its conserved first and last residue. D genes are given only for firm matches. Size tells how often a clone was seen (once, few, many) or the class of an expanded clone, and some rows leave it out.

abundance: few; len: 15; v_gene: TRBV7-8; d_gene: NA; j_gene: TRBJ2-7; CDR3aa: CASSLGGGQTYEQYF; CDR3nt: TGTGCCAGCAGCTTAGGGGGGGGACAAACCTACGAGCAGTACTTC
abundance: few; len: 16; v_gene: TRBV5-6; d_gene: TRBD1; j_gene: TRBJ2-3; CDR3aa: CASSWRGTGTTDTQYF; CDR3nt: TGTGCCAGCAGCTGGAGGGGGACAGGGACCACAGATACGCAGTATTTT
abundance: many; len: 12; v_gene: TRBV25-1; d_gene: NA; j_gene: TRBJ2-5; CDR3aa: CASSEGGETQYF; CDR3nt: TGTGCCAGCAGTGAGGGCGGGGAGACCCAGTACTTC
abundance: many; len: 15; v_gene: TRBV5-1; d_gene: NA; j_gene: TRBJ1-5; CDR3aa: CASSLNGGGNQPQHF; CDR3nt: TGCGCCAGCAGCTTAAATGGCGGCGGGAACCAGCCCCAGCATTTT
abundance: NA; len: 14; v_gene: TRBV24-1; d_gene: NA; j_gene: TRBJ2-1; CDR3aa: CATSVGAESNEQFF; CDR3nt: TGTGCCACCAGTGTAGGGGCCGAAAGCAATGAGCAGTTCTTC
abundance: NA; len: 16; v_gene: TRBV4-3; d_gene: TRBD1; j_gene: TRBJ2-3; CDR3aa: CASSQGWTGRADTQYF; CDR3nt: TGCGCCAGCAGCCAAGGATGGACAGGACGGGCAGATACGCAGTATTTT
abundance: NA; len: 14; v_gene: TRBV5-1; d_gene: NA; j_gene: TRBJ2-7; CDR3aa: CASSTGTVGYEQYF; CDR3nt: TGCGCCAGCAGCACCGGGACTGTAGGATACGAGCAGTACTTC
abundance: many; len: 16; v_gene: TRBV28; d_gene: TRBD2; j_gene: TRBJ2-5; CDR3aa: CASSLSPSGSRKTQYF; CDR3nt: TGTGCCAGCAGTTTATCCCCTAGCGGGAGCAGAAAGACCCAGTACTTC
abundance: many; len: 19; v_gene: TRBV11-2; d_gene: TRBD2; j_gene: TRBJ2-3; CDR3aa: CASSSRGSGTTFSTDTQYF; CDR3nt: TGTGCCAGCAGCTCCCGGGGTAGCGGGACGACCTTTAGCACAGATACGCAGTATTTT
abundance: NA; len: 14; v_gene: TRBV4-3; d_gene: NA; j_gene: TRBJ2-2; CDR3aa: CASSLRLVTGELFF; CDR3nt: TGCGCCAGCAGCCTAAGGCTGGTAACCGGGGAGCTGTTTTTT
abundance: few; len: 11; v_gene: TRBV24-1; d_gene: NA; j_gene: TRBJ2-1; CDR3aa: CATSDYGEQFF; CDR3nt: TGTGCCACCAGTGATTATGGTGAGCAGTTCTTC
abundance: NA; len: 13; v_gene: TRBV5-6; d_gene: NA; j_gene: TRBJ2-7; CDR3aa: CASSLNMVGEQYF; CDR3nt: TGTGCCAGCAGCTTGAATATGGTAGGTGAGCAGTACTTC
abundance: few; len: 15; v_gene: TRBV12-3/TRBV12-4; d_gene: TRBD2; j_gene: TRBJ2-1; CDR3aa: CASKQGTSGYNEQFF; CDR3nt: TGTGCCAGCAAGCAGGGGACTAGCGGTTACAATGAGCAGTTCTTC
abundance: NA; len: 12; v_gene: TRBV29-1; d_gene: NA; j_gene: TRBJ1-5; CDR3aa: CSVRGVNQPQHF; CDR3nt: TGCAGCGTGCGCGGAGTCAATCAGCCCCAGCATTTT
abundance: few; len: 15; v_gene: TRBV4-3; d_gene: NA; j_gene: TRBJ2-5; CDR3aa: CASSQDPQGKETQYF; CDR3nt: TGCGCCAGCAGCCAAGATCCTCAGGGGAAAGAGACCCAGTACTTC
abundance: NA; len: 12; v_gene: TRBV10-3; d_gene: NA; j_gene: TRBJ1-5; CDR3aa: CATATGYQPQHF; CDR3nt: TGTGCCACCGCGACAGGCTATCAGCCCCAGCATTTT
abundance: few; len: 19; v_gene: TRBV12-3/TRBV12-4; d_gene: TRBD1; j_gene: TRBJ1-5; CDR3aa: CARRDRGDFIANSNQPQHF; CDR3nt: TGTGCCAGGCGGGACAGGGGGGACTTCATTGCGAATAGCAATCAGCCCCAGCATTTT
abundance: NA; len: 12; v_gene: TRBV12-3/TRBV12-4; d_gene: NA; j_gene: TRBJ1-6; CDR3aa: CASSDRNSPLHF; CDR3nt: TGTGCCAGCAGTGACAGGAATTCACCCCTCCACTTT
abundance: NA; len: 17; v_gene: TRBV3-1; d_gene: NA; j_gene: TRBJ2-7; CDR3aa: CASSQERRRFFPDEQYF; CDR3nt: TGTGCCAGCAGCCAAGAGCGTCGCAGATTTTTTCCCGACGAGCAGTACTTC
abundance: NA; len: 15; v_gene: TRBV6-2/TRBV6-3; d_gene: NA; j_gene: TRBJ2-2; CDR3aa: CASSYPNVGTGELFF; CDR3nt: TGTGCCAGCAGTTACCCAAACGTGGGAACCGGGGAGCTGTTTTTT
abundance: NA; len: 14; v_gene: TRBV29-1; d_gene: NA; j_gene: TRBJ2-1; CDR3aa: CSVPKGTPYGEQFF; CDR3nt: TGCAGCGTACCCAAGGGGACTCCCTACGGTGAGCAGTTCTTC
abundance: NA; len: 16; v_gene: TRBV7-8; d_gene: NA; j_gene: TRBJ1-2; CDR3aa: CASSSDRTYLRYGYTF; CDR3nt: TGTGCCAGCAGCTCCGACAGGACTTACCTAAGATATGGCTACACCTTC
abundance: few; len: 15; v_gene: TRBV4-3; d_gene: TRBD1; j_gene: TRBJ2-5; CDR3aa: CASSQFRTGRETQYF; CDR3nt: TGCGCCAGCAGCCAATTTCGGACAGGGCGGGAGACCCAGTACTTC
abundance: NA; len: 14; v_gene: TRBV29-1; d_gene: NA; j_gene: TRBJ2-2; CDR3aa: CSVAGASNTGELFF; CDR3nt: TGCAGCGTTGCAGGCGCCTCGAACACCGGGGAGCTGTTTTTT
abundance: NA; len: 15; v_gene: TRBV28; d_gene: NA; j_gene: TRBJ2-5; CDR3aa: CASSFLGQGGETQYF; CDR3nt: TGTGCCAGCAGTTTCCTAGGGCAGGGAGGCGAGACCCAGTACTTC
abundance: few; len: 16; v_gene: TRBV6-1; d_gene: TRBD2; j_gene: TRBJ2-7; CDR3aa: CASREASGASSYEQYF; CDR3nt: TGTGCCAGCAGAGAAGCTAGCGGCGCTAGTTCCTACGAGCAGTACTTC
abundance: many; len: 14; v_gene: TRBV7-2; d_gene: NA; j_gene: TRBJ1-1; CDR3aa: CASSPDMKNTEAFF; CDR3nt: TGTGCCAGCAGCCCCGACATGAAGAACACTGAAGCTTTCTTT
abundance: few; len: 12; v_gene: TRBV20-1; d_gene: NA; j_gene: TRBJ1-6; CDR3aa: CSASDGNSPLHF; CDR3nt: TGCAGTGCTAGCGACGGTAATTCACCCCTCCACTTT
abundance: many; len: 13; v_gene: TRBV20-1; d_gene: NA; j_gene: TRBJ1-5; CDR3aa: CSVRGGGNQPQHF; CDR3nt: TGCAGTGTACGAGGAGGTGGCAATCAGCCCCAGCATTTT
abundance: few; len: 16; v_gene: TRBV5-1; d_gene: TRBD1; j_gene: TRBJ2-7; CDR3aa: CASRGESGQETYEQYF; CDR3nt: TGCGCCAGCAGGGGAGAATCGGGACAGGAGACCTACGAGCAGTACTTC
abundance: many; len: 16; v_gene: TRBV29-1; d_gene: TRBD2; j_gene: TRBJ2-1; CDR3aa: CSVEDRSGSSYNEQFF; CDR3nt: TGCAGCGTTGAAGATAGAAGCGGGAGTTCCTACAATGAGCAGTTCTTC
abundance: few; len: 20; v_gene: TRBV11-1; d_gene: TRBD2; j_gene: TRBJ2-3; CDR3aa: CASSPGWGTSGEGRADTQYF; CDR3nt: TGTGCCAGCAGCCCCGGGTGGGGGACTAGCGGGGAAGGCCGGGCGGATACGCAGTATTTT
abundance: NA; len: 15; v_gene: TRBV7-8; d_gene: TRBD2; j_gene: TRBJ2-7; CDR3aa: CASSSRLAGTYEQYF; CDR3nt: TGTGCCAGCAGCTCCCGACTAGCGGGAACCTACGAGCAGTACTTC
abundance: NA; len: 15; v_gene: TRBV5-1; d_gene: NA; j_gene: TRBJ2-6; CDR3aa: CASSFSSTGANVLTF; CDR3nt: TGCGCCAGCAGCTTCTCTAGTACTGGGGCCAACGTCCTGACTTTC
abundance: many; len: 16; v_gene: TRBV5-1; d_gene: TRBD2; j_gene: TRBJ2-3; CDR3aa: CASSLALAGYTDTQYF; CDR3nt: TGCGCCAGCAGCTTGGCACTAGCGGGATACACAGATACGCAGTATTTT
abundance: NA; len: 14; v_gene: TRBV2; d_gene: NA; j_gene: TRBJ1-4; CDR3aa: CASVKGGYNEKLFF; CDR3nt: TGTGCCAGCGTAAAAGGGGGTTATAATGAAAAACTGTTTTTT
abundance: NA; len: 15; v_gene: TRBV4-3; d_gene: NA; j_gene: TRBJ2-5; CDR3aa: CASSQEGRPQETQYF; CDR3nt: TGCGCCAGCAGCCAAGAGGGCAGGCCCCAAGAGACCCAGTACTTC
abundance: few; len: 16; v_gene: TRBV7-3; d_gene: NA; j_gene: TRBJ2-2; CDR3aa: CASSLNQVENTGELFF; CDR3nt: TGTGCCAGCAGCTTAAATCAAGTCGAGAACACCGGGGAGCTGTTTTTT
abundance: NA; len: 16; v_gene: TRBV28; d_gene: TRBD1; j_gene: TRBJ2-3; CDR3aa: CASSFPGQRYTDTQYF; CDR3nt: TGTGCCAGCAGTTTTCCGGGACAGAGATACACAGATACGCAGTATTTT
abundance: few; len: 15; v_gene: TRBV9; d_gene: NA; j_gene: TRBJ2-2; CDR3aa: CASSTDPRPAGELFF; CDR3nt: TGTGCCAGCAGCACAGACCCACGACCTGCCGGGGAGCTGTTTTTT
abundance: NA; len: 13; v_gene: TRBV20-1; d_gene: NA; j_gene: TRBJ2-7; CDR3aa: CSARVRHYYEQYF; CDR3nt: TGCAGTGCTAGGGTCCGACACTACTACGAGCAGTACTTC
abundance: many; len: 13; v_gene: TRBV6-1; d_gene: NA; j_gene: TRBJ1-1; CDR3aa: CASRPGTNTEAFF; CDR3nt: TGTGCCAGCAGGCCTGGGACGAACACTGAAGCTTTCTTT